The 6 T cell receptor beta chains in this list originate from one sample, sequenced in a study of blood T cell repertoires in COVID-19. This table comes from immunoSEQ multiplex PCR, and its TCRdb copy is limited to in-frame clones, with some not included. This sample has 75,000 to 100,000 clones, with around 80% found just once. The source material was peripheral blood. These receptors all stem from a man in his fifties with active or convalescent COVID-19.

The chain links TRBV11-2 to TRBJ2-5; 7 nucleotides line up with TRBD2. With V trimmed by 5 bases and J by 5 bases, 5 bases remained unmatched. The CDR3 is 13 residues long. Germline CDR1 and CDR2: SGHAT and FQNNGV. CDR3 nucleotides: TGTGCCAGCAGCCTCCCCGGGAGGGAGACCCAGTACTTC. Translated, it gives CASSLPGRETQYF.

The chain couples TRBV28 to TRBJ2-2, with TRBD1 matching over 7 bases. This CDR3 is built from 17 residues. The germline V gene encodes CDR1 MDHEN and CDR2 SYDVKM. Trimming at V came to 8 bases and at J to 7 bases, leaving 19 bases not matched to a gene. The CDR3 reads CASGRTGATGIGGELFF. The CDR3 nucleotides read TGTGCCAGCGGACGGACAGGCGCTACCGGAATAGGCGGGGAGCTGTTTTTT.

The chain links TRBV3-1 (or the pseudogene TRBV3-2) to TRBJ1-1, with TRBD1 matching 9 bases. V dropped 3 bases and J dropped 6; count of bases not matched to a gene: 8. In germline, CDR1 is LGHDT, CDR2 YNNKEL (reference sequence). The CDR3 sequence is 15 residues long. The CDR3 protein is CASSHLGQGTAEAFF. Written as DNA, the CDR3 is TGTGCCAGCAGCCACCTGGGACAGGGAACGGCTGAAGCTTTCTTT.

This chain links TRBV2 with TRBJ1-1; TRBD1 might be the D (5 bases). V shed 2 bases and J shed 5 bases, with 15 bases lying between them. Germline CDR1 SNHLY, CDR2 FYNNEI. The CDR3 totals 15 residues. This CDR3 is CASSESSGRGTEAFF. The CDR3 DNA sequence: TGTGCCAGCAGTGAATCGTCTGGGAGGGGAACTGAAGCTTTCTTT. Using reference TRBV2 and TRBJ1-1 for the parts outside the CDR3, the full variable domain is EPEVTQTPSHQVTQMGQEVILRCVPISNHLYFYWYRQILGQKVEFLVSFYNNEISEKSEIFDDQFSVERPDGSNFTLKIRSTKLEDSAMYFCASSESSGRGTEAFFGQGTRLTVV.

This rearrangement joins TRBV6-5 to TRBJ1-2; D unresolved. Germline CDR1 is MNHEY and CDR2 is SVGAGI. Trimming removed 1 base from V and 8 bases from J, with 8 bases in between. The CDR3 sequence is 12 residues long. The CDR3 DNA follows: TGTGCCAGCAGTTACTTTGGCGGGGGCTACACCTTC. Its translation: CASSYFGGGYTF.

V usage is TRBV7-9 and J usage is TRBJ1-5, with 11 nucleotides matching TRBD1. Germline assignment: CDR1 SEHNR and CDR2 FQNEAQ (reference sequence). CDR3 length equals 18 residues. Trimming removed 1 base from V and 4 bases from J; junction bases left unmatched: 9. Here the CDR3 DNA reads TGTGCCAGCAGCTTAGGACCCGGGACAGGGGGAGCGAATCAGCCCCAGCATTTT. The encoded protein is CASSLGPGTGGANQPQHF.